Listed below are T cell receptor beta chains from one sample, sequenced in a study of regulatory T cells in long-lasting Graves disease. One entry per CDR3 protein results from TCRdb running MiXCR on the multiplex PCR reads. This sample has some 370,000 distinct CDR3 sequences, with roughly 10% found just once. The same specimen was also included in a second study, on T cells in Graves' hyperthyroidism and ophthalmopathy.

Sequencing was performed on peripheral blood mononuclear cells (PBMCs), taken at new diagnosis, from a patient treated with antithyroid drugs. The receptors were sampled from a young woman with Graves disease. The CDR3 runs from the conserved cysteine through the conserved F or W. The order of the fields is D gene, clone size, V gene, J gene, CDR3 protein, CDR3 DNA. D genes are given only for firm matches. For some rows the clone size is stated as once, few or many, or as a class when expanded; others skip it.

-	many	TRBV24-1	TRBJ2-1	CATSDGWGDNEQFF	TGTGCCACCAGTGATGGGTGGGGGGACAATGAGCAGTTCTTC
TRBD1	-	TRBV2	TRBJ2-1	CASSRTGPSRGEQFF	TGTGCCAGCAGTCGGACAGGGCCGTCAAGGGGTGAGCAGTTCTTC
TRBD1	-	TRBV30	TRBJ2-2	CAWKIWTGFLDTGELFF	TGTGCCTGGAAGATATGGACAGGGTTCCTTGACACCGGGGAGCTGTTTTTT
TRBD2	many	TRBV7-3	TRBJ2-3	CASSLASGAPDTQYF	TGTGCCAGCAGCTTAGCTAGCGGGGCTCCGGATACGCAGTATTTT
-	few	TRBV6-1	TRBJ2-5	CASSPVYQETQYF	TGTGCCAGCAGTCCTGTTTACCAAGAGACCCAGTACTTC
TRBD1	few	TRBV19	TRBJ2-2	CASSIPQGAGSNTGELFF	TGTGCCAGTAGTATACCCCAGGGGGCGGGATCGAACACCGGGGAGCTGTTTTTT
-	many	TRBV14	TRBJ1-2	CASSQEHNYGYTF	TGTGCCAGCAGCCAAGAACATAACTATGGCTACACCTTC
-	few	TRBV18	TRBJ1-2	CASSATANYGYTF	TGTGCCAGCTCAGCAACAGCTAACTATGGCTACACCTTC
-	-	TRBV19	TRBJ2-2	CASNPGQHGGELFF	TGTGCCAGTAATCCAGGACAACACGGAGGGGAGCTGTTTTTT
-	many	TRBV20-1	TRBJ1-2	CSAHTLTHVFIYGYTF	TGCAGTGCTCATACACTAACGCACGTTTTCATCTATGGCTACACCTTC
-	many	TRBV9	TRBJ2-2	CASSVVKVRGSANTGELFF	TGTGCCAGCAGCGTAGTTAAAGTGAGGGGATCGGCGAACACCGGGGAGCTGTTTTTT
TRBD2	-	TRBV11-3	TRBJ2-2	CASSLGTSDRRAGELFF	TGTGCCAGCAGCTTAGGGACTAGCGACCGAAGGGCCGGGGAGCTGTTTTTT
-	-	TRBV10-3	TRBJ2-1	CAISEWLATNEQFF	TGTGCCATCAGTGAGTGGTTAGCAACCAATGAGCAGTTCTTC
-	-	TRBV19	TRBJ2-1	CASNTQTRGYEQFF	TGTGCCAGTAATACCCAGACCCGGGGGTATGAGCAGTTCTTC
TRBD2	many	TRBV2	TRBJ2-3	CASSKIVAGGPTDTQYF	TGTGCCAGCAGTAAAATCGTAGCGGGGGGGCCAACAGATACGCAGTATTTT
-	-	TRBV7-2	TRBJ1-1	CASSFDSDTEAFF	TGTGCCAGCAGCTTCGACAGTGACACTGAAGCTTTCTTT
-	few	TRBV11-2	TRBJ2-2	CASSAGLYTGELFF	TGTGCCAGCAGCGCAGGACTGTACACCGGGGAGCTGTTTTTT
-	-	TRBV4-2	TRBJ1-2	CASSREGGVDGYTF	TGTGCCAGCAGCCGAGAAGGGGGGGTGGATGGCTACACCTTC
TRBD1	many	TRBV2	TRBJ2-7	CASDETGNSSYEQYF	TGTGCCAGCGACGAGACAGGGAATAGCTCCTACGAGCAGTACTTC
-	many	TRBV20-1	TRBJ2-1	CSAVLRSRSYNEQFF	TGCAGTGCTGTCCTCCGGTCTCGCTCCTACAATGAGCAGTTCTTC
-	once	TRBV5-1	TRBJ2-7	CASSLRGRNNEQYF	TGCGCCAGCAGCTTGCGGGGGCGCAACAACGAGCAGTACTTC
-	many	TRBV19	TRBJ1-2	CASTAQDTENYYGYTF	TGTGCCAGTACCGCGCAGGACACGGAAAATTACTATGGCTACACCTTC
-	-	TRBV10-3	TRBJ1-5	CAISDGAANIGQPQHF	TGTGCCATCAGTGACGGGGCAGCCAATATTGGGCAGCCCCAGCATTTT
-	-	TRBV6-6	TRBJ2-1	CASSYSARGSYNEQFF	TGTGCCAGCAGTTACTCGGCTCGAGGATCCTACAATGAGCAGTTCTTC
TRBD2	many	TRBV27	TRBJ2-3	CASSIAGVTDTQYF	TGTGCCAGCTCAATAGCGGGAGTTACAGATACGCAGTATTTT
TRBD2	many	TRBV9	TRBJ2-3	CASSVTGGQFSGDTQYF	TGTGCCAGCAGCGTTACGGGGGGGCAGTTTTCAGGAGATACGCAGTATTTT
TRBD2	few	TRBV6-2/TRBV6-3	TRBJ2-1	CASTLSPGGSYNEQFF	TGTGCCAGCACCCTTTCCCCGGGGGGCTCCTACAATGAGCAGTTCTTC